This T cell receptor beta chain was recovered during a study of blood T cells in healthy people across ages. Study-wide findings and caveats: Roughly linear age-related decline in beta diversity appeared, significant by age 40.

This clonotype was picked up a small number of times. Its antigen is as yet unknown. The junction had 8 bases not matched to a gene; V was cut back by 7 bases and J by 2 bases. This CDR3 has 14 amino acids. Germline values: CDR1 MNHEY, CDR2 SMNVEV (reference sequence). Primers used in a second PCR of roughly 7 to 12 cycles were a sample-barcoded 5' primer and a J-beta primer mix. MiXCR, run by TCRdb on the 5' RACE reads, gives a single entry per CDR3 protein. The sample carries approximately 1.5 million distinct CDR3 sequences, roughly 43% recorded once. The J gene is TRBJ2-7, the V gene TRBV27; TRBD1 agrees at 7 bases. Sequencing input: blood. The TCR sequence derives from a young woman in good health. The CDR3 DNA follows: TGTGCCAGCACCCTCCGGACAGGCCCCTACGAGCAGTACTTC. Translating it yields CASTLRTGPYEQYF.